A single count supports the clone carrying this T cell receptor (beta chain). These data belong to a study of blood T cell repertoires in COVID-19. Turning to the study itself: Some COVID-19 samples were acute and others convalescent; all came from the United States, Italy and Spain. T cells, B-cell-depleted T cells, or PBMCs provided the cDNA or gDNA that served as material.

Original processing notes: Reference gene primer amplification yielded estimated nucleated cell counts. This table comes from immunoSEQ multiplex PCR, and its TCRdb copy is limited to in-frame clones, with some not included. V and J calls and clone size are those listed in that table; D and trimming were worked out from the DNA. The top ten clones hold roughly 15% of a sample with some 87,000 clones, around 79% of them seen once. The V gene's germline CDR1 is SNHLY and CDR2 FYNNEI. V was trimmed by 3 bases and J by 0 bases, leaving 8 bases between them. CDR3 size: 15 residues. The specimen was peripheral blood. The TCR comes from a human donor in a cohort sampled during active COVID-19. This chain joins TRBV2 and TRBJ2-2; perhaps TRBD2 as D (5 bases). The CDR3 spells CASSDRETNTGELFF. CDR3 nucleotide sequence: TGTGCCAGCAGTGATCGGGAAACGAACACCGGGGAGCTGTTTTTT.